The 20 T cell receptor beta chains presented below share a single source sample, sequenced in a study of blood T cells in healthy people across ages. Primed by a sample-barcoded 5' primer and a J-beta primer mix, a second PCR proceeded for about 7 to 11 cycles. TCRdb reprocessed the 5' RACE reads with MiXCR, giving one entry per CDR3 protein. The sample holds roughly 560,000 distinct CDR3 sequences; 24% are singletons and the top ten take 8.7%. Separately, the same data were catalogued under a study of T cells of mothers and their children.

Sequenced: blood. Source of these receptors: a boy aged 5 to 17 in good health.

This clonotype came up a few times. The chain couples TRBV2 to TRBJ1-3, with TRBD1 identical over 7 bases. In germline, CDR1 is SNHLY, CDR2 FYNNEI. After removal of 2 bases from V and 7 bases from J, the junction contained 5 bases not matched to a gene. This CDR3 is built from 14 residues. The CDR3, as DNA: TGTGCCAGCAGTGAAATAACAGGGGTCAACACCATATATTTT. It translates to CASSEITGVNTIYF. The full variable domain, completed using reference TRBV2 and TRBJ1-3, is EPEVTQTPSHQVTQMGQEVILRCVPISNHLYFYWYRQILGQKVEFLVSFYNNEISEKSEIFDDQFSVERPDGSNFTLKIRSTKLEDSAMYFCASSEITGVNTIYFGEGSWLTVV.

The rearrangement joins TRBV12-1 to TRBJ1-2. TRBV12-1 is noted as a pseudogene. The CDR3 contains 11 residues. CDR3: CASSPKYGYTF. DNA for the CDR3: TGTGCCAGCAGCCCGAAATATGGCTACACCTTC.

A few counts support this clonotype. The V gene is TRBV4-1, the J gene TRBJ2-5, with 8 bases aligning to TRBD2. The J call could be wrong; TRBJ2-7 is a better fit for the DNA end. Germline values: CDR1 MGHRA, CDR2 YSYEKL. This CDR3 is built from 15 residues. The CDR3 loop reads CASSLTGTSRYEQYF. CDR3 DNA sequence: TGCGCCAGCAGTCTCACCGGGACTAGTCGCTACGAGCAGTACTTC.

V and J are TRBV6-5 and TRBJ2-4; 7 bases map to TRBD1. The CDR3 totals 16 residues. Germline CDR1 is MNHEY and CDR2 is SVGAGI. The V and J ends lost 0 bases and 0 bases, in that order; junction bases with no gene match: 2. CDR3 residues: CASSYSRTGAKNIQYF. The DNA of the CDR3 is TGTGCCAGCAGTTACTCTAGGACAGGAGCCAAAAACATTCAGTACTTC.

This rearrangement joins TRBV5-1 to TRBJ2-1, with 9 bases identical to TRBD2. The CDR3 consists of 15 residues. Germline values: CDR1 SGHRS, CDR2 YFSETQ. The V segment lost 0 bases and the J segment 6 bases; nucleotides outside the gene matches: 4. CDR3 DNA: TGCGCCAGCAGCTTGGATCTAGCGGGGTCCAATGAGCAGTTCTTC. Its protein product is CASSLDLAGSNEQFF.

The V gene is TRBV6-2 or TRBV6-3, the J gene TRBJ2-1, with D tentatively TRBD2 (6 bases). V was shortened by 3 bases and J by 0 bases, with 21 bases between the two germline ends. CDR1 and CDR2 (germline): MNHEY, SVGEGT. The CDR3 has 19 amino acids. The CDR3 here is CASSYITHLAASSYNEQFF. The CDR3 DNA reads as TGTGCCAGCAGTTATATCACCCACTTAGCGGCAAGCTCCTACAATGAGCAGTTCTTC.

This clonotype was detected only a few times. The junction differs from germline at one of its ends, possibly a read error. CDR3 sequence: CASSRGASGIGETQCF. As DNA, the CDR3 is TGTGCCAGCAGCCGAGGGGCTAGCGGGATTGGAGAGACCCAGTGCTTC. This chain joins TRBV7-2 and TRBJ2-5, with 9 bases matching TRBD2. The CDR3 has 16 amino acids. The germline gives CDR1 SGHTA, CDR2 FQGNSA.

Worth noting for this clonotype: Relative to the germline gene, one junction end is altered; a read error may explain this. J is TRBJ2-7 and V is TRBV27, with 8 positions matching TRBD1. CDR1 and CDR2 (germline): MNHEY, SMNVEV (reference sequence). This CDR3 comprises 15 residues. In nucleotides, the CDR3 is TGTGCCAGCAGTCTATCGGGGGCAGGGGGCTCCGAGCAGTACTTC. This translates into CASSLSGAGGSEQYF.

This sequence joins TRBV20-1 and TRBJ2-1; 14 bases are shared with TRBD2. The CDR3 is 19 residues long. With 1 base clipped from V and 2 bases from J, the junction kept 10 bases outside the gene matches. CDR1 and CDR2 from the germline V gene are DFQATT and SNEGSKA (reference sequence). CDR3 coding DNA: TGCAGTGCTAGAGGATTTGGGACTAGCGGGAGTCCAACCTACAATGAGCAGTTCTTC. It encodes CSARGFGTSGSPTYNEQFF.

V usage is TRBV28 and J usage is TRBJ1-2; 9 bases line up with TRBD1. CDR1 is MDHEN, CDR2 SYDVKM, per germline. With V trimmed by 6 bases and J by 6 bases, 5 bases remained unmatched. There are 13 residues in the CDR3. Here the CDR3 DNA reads TGTGCCAGCAGACCTAGGACAGGGGATGGCTACACCTTC. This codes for CASRPRTGDGYTF.

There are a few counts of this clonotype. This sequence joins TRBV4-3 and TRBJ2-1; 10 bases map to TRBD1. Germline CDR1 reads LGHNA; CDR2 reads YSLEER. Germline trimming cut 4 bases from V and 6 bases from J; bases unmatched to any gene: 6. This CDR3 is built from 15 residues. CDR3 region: CASSPGTGACNEQFF. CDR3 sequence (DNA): TGCGCCAGCAGCCCCGGGACAGGGGCCTGCAATGAGCAGTTCTTC.

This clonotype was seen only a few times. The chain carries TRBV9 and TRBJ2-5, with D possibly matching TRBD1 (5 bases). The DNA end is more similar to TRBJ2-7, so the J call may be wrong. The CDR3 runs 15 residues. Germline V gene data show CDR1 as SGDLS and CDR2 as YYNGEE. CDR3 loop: CASSVGTGQVYEQYF. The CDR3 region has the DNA TGTGCCAGCAGCGTAGGCACAGGACAAGTCTACGAGCAGTACTTC.

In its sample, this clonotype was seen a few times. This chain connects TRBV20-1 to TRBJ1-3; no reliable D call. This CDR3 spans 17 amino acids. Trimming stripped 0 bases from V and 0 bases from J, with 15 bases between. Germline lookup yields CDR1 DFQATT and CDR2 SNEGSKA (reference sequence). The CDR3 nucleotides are TGCAGTGCTAGAGATCGGTCTGTGGGCCTCTCTGGAAACACCATATATTTT. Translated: CSARDRSVGLSGNTIYF.

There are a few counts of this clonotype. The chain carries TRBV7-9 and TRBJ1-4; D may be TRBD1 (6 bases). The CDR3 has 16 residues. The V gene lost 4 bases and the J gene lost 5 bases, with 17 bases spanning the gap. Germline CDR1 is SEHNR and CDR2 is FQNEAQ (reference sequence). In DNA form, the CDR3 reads TGTGCCAGCAGCTCACCGCCCCACAGGGTCAATGAAAAACTGTTTTTT. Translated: CASSSPPHRVNEKLFF.

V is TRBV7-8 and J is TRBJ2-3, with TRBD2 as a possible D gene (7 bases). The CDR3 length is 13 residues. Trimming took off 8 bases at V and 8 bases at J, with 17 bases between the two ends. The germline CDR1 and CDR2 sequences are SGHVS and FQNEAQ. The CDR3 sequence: CASGSGGAATQYF. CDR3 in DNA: TGTGCCAGCGGGTCGGGGGGCGCCGCTACGCAGTATTTT. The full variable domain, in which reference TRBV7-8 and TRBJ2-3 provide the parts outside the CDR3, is GAGVSQSPRYKVAKRGQDVALRCDPISGHVSLFWYQQALGQGPEFLTYFQNEAQLDKSGLPSDRFFAERPEGSVSTLKIQRTQQEDSAVYLCASGSGGAATQYFGPGTRLTVL.

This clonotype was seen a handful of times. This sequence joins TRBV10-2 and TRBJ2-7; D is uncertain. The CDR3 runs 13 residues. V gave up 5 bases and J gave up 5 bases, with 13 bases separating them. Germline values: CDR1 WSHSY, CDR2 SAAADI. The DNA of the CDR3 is TGCGCCAGCAGTCCGGACCTAAAGGACGAGCAGTACTTC. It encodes CASSPDLKDEQYF.

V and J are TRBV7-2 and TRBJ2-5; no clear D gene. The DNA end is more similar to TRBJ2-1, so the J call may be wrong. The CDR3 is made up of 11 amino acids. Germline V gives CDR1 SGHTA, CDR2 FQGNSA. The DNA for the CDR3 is TGTGCCAGCAGCTTTATCAATGAGCAGTTCTTC. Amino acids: CASSFINEQFF.

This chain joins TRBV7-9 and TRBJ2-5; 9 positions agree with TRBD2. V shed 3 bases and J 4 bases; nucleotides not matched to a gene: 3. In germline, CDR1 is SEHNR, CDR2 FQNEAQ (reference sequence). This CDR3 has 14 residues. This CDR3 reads CASSFAGGPETQYF. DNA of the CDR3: TGTGCCAGCAGCTTCGCGGGGGGGCCAGAGACCCAGTACTTC.

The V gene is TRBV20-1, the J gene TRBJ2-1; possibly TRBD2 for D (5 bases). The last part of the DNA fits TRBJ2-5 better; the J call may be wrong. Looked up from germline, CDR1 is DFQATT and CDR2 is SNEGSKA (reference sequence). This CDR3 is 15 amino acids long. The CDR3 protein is CSARDRVEVQETQYF. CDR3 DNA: TGCAGTGCTAGAGATCGGGTGGAGGTTCAGGAGACCCAGTACTTC.

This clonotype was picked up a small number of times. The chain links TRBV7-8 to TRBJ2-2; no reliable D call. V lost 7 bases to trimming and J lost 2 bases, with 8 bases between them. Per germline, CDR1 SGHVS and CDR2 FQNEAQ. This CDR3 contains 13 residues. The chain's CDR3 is CASIPVNTGELFF. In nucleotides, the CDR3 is TGTGCCAGCATCCCCGTCAACACCGGGGAGCTGTTTTTT.